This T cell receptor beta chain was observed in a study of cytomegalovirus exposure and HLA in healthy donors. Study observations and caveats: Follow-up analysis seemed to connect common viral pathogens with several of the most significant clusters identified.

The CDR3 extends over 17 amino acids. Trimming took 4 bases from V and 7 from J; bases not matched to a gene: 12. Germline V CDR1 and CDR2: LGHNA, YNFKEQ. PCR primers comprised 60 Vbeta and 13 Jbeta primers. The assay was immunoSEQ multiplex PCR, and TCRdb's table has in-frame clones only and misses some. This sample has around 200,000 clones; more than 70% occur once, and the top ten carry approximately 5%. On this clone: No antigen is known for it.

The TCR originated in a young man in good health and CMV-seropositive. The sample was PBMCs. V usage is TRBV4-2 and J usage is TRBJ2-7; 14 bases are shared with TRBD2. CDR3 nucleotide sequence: TGTGCCAGCAGCCGGGGACTAGCGGGGGCCCCGTTGGGGGAGCAGTACTTC. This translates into CASSRGLAGAPLGEQYF.